This T cell receptor (beta chain) came from a study of shared clonotypes between healthy human individuals. Study as a whole: Plates per donor: three CD4 naive, three CD4 memory, two CD8 naive, one CD8 memory.

CDR1 and CDR2 (germline): MDHEN, SYDVKM. This CDR3 is 15 amino acids long. The ends lost 3 bases at V and 4 bases at J; junction bases unmatched: 7. Overall study findings and caveats: Among the subsets, naive ones generally showed larger estimated richness than memory ones.

Sequenced by immunoSEQ multiplex PCR; TCRdb stores in-frame clones only, minus some. This repertoire shows 950,000 to 1,100,000 clones, about 80% found once; its top ten account for 0.61%. Concerning this clone itself: Antigen: not known.

The specimen sequenced was memory CD4+ T cells from PBMCs. The subset here: CD45RA-negative fraction. The sequence derives from a man between 18 and 29 years old in good health. Some clones in this sample may be carry-over from other donors' samples. V is TRBV28 and J is TRBJ1-2; 8 bases match TRBD1. In nucleotides, the CDR3 is TGTGCCAGCAGTTTGTACCAGGGGGCCGGCTATGGCTACACCTTC. Translated, it gives CASSLYQGAGYGYTF.